The present TCR beta chain was sequenced within a study of T cell responses to AZD1222 COVID-19 vaccine. General observations from the study: In all cases, repertoires were sampled only after the peak T cell response. Among vaccine-associated CD4 TCRs, coverage spanned spike, with dominance at 160-218 and 743-854. Donors were chiefly white British, with a greater number of females, and clonal diversity was perhaps underestimated.

Of note for this clone: Its cognate antigen is unknown.

Sequencing used immunoSEQ multiplex PCR; TCRdb keeps in-frame clones, though not all of them. The sample lists some 170,000 clones, 90% to 95% occurring once. CDR3 length: 16 amino acids. V shed 1 base and J shed 2 bases, with 15 bases lying between them. In germline, CDR1 is SGHVS, CDR2 FQNEAQ. The receptor's source is an adult in good health. The chain has TRBV7-8 and TRBJ2-7; perhaps TRBD2 as D (6 bases). The sequencing used peripheral blood, collected on day 0 of AZD1222 vaccination. In DNA form, the CDR3 reads TGTGCCAGCAGCTTAGGGTGGGTTGGGGGGACCTACGAGCAGTACTTC. Amino acids: CASSLGWVGGTYEQYF.